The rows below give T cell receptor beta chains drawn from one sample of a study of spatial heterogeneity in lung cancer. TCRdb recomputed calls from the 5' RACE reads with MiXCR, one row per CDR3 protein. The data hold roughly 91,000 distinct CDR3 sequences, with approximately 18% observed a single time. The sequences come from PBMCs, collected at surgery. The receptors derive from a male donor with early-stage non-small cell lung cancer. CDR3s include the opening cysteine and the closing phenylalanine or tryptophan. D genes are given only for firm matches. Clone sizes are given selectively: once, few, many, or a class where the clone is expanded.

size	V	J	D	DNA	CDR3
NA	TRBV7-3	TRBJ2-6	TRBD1	TGTGCCAGCAGCCTCGGACAGGGGGCCCCTGGGGCCAACGTCCTGACTTTC	CASSLGQGAPGANVLTF
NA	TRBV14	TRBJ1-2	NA	TGTGCCAGCAGCGTGATAGCCAACTATGGCTACACCTTC	CASSVIANYGYTF
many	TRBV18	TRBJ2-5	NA	TGTGCCAGCTCACCACCGGGAGAGACCCAGTACTTC	CASSPPGETQYF
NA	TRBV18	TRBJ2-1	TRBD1	TGTGCCAGCTCACGAGAGACAGGGAGTGAGCAGTTCTTC	CASSRETGSEQFF
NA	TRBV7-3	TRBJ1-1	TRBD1	TGTGCCAGCAGTTGGCGGGGGACAGACACTGAAGCTTTCTTT	CASSWRGTDTEAFF
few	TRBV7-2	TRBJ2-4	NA	TGTGCCAGCAGCTTAGTTCTAGGTAGTGAAAACATTCAGTACTTC	CASSLVLGSENIQYF
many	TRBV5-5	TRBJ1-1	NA	TGTGCCAGCAGCTCCCAGGGTGACACTGAAGCTTTCTTT	CASSSQGDTEAFF
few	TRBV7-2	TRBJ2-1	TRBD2	TGTGCCAGCAGCCAGCGGGGGGCTAGCGGGACTAATGAGCAGTTCTTC	CASSQRGASGTNEQFF
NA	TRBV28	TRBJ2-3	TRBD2	TGTGCCAGCAGTTTATGGGTTCTAGCGGGAGGGGGGTATCGCACAGATACGCAGTATTTT	CASSLWVLAGGGYRTDTQYF
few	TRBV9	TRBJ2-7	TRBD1	TGTGCCAGCAGTAGACAGGGGTTCGCCTACGAGCAGTACTTC	CASSRQGFAYEQYF
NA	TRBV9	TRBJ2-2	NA	TGTGCCAGCAGCCCCCGGTCGCACAGTGGCACCGGGGAGCTGTTTTTT	CASSPRSHSGTGELFF
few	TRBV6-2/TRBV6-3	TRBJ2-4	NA	TGTGCCAGCGAAAACAGACTCCTAGCCAAAAACATTCAGTACTTC	CASENRLLAKNIQYF
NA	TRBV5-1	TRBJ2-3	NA	TGCGCCAGCAGCGTCGAAGCCACAGATACGCAGTATTTT	CASSVEATDTQYF
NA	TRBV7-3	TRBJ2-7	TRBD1	TGTGCCAGCAGATTGACAGGGGACGGGGAGCAGTACTTC	CASRLTGDGEQYF
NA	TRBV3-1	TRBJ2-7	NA	TGTGCCAGCAGCCAAGTTGGGAAACTAGGCGAGCAGTACTTC	CASSQVGKLGEQYF
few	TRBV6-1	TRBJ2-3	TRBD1	TGTGCCAGCAGCCCCACAGGGGTCACGCAGTATTTT	CASSPTGVTQYF
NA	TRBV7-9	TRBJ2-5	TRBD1	TGTGCCAGCAGCTTTTTCTTGGACAGGGGACAAGAGACCCAGTACTTC	CASSFFLDRGQETQYF
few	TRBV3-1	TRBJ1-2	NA	TGTGCCAGCAGTCGGGACGGCTACTATGGCTACACCTTC	CASSRDGYYGYTF
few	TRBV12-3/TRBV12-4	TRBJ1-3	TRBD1	TGTGCCAGCAGCCTCGGACAGGTCCAAGGAAACACCATATATTTT	CASSLGQVQGNTIYF
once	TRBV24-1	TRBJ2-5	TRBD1	TGTGCCACCAGTGATCCCGGGACAGGGGATGGAGAGACCCAGTACTTC	CATSDPGTGDGETQYF
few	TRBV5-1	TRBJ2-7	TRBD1	TGCGCCAGCAGCAGAACAGGACAGGGTTACGAGCAGTACTTC	CASSRTGQGYEQYF
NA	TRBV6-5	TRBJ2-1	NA	TGTGCCAGCAGTCCGTCGGACAGTGCCTACAATGAGCAGTTCTTC	CASSPSDSAYNEQFF
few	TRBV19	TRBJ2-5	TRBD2	TGTGCCAGTAGACCCACCGGGACTAGCGGGCAAGAGACCCAGTACTTC	CASRPTGTSGQETQYF
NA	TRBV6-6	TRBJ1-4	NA	TGTGCCAGCATTGGACAGATCCCCTTTGGTGAAAAACTGTTTTTT	CASIGQIPFGEKLFF
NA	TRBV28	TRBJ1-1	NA	TGTGCCAGCGGAGCAGTCGGACATGTGAACACTGAAGCTTTCTTT	CASGAVGHVNTEAFF
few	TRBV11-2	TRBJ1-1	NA	TGTGCCAGCAGCCGGGACACTGAAGCTTTCTTT	CASSRDTEAFF
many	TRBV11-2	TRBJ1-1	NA	TGTGCCAGCAGCTTCAGGCAGGGCTACATGAACACTGAAGCTTTCTTT	CASSFRQGYMNTEAFF
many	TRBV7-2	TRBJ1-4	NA	TGTGCCAGCAGCTCCGGACAGACTAATGAAAAACTGTTTTTT	CASSSGQTNEKLFF
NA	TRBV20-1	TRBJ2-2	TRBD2	TGCAGTGCTAGAGGACTAGCGGGGGGACCGAACACCGGGGAGCTGTTTTTT	CSARGLAGGPNTGELFF